These 22 T cell receptor beta chains were all obtained from the same sample, sequenced in a study of cytomegalovirus exposure and HLA in healthy donors. Using immunoSEQ multiplex PCR, the repertoire was profiled, and TCRdb retains in-frame clones only, with some absent. The data show 200,000 to 250,000 clones, around nine tenths seen once. Sequenced material: PBMCs. The receptors were sampled from a woman under 30 in good health and CMV-seronegative.

The J gene is TRBJ2-1, the V gene TRBV29-1; 10 bases match TRBD2. There are 13 residues in the CDR3. CDR1 SQVTM and CDR2 ANQGSEA come from the germline V gene. With V trimmed by 6 bases and J by 9 bases, 8 bases remained unmatched. The CDR3 region has the DNA TGCAGCGTAGCCGGGACTAGCGATGGTGAGCAGTTCTTC. Translated: CSVAGTSDGEQFF.

The chain uses TRBV4-2 and TRBJ2-3, with a weak D call TRBD1 (5 bases). Germline V gene lookup returns CDR1 LGHNA and CDR2 YNFKEQ. The CDR3 length is 16 residues. Trimming took off 4 bases at V and 0 bases at J, with 14 bases between the two ends. CDR3 region: CASSLGPDTSTDTQYF. The CDR3, as DNA: TGTGCCAGCAGCCTGGGTCCGGACACTAGCACAGATACGCAGTATTTT.

The DNA of the CDR3 is TGCGCCAGCAGGGACGCCGGGACAGGCCTCCCCACTGGGGCCAACGTCCTGACTTTC. Translated: CASRDAGTGLPTGANVLTF. The rearrangement links TRBV10-1 to TRBJ2-6, with 8 positions matching TRBD1. The CDR3 is 19 amino acids. Germline CDR1 is WNHNN and CDR2 is SYGVQD (reference sequence). V lost 6 bases to trimming and J lost 2 bases; unmatched junction nucleotides: 15.

This rearrangement joins TRBV9 to TRBJ2-1, with TRBD1 identical over 9 bases. Germline CDR1 reads SGDLS; CDR2 reads YYNGEE. V shed 0 bases, J shed 6 bases, and the junction held 7 bases outside the gene matches. The CDR3 runs to 16 residues. The CDR3 region is CASSVVAMTGGNEQFF. DNA of the CDR3: TGTGCCAGCAGCGTAGTGGCCATGACAGGGGGCAATGAGCAGTTCTTC.

The chain carries TRBV27 and TRBJ2-2, with 9 nucleotides matching TRBD1. The CDR3 totals 16 residues. The germline V gene has CDR1 MNHEY and CDR2 SMNVEV (reference sequence). Trimming at V came to 3 bases and at J to 5 bases, leaving 7 bases not matched to a gene. CDR3 protein: CASSFRRDRETGELFF. CDR3 sequence (DNA): TGTGCCAGCAGTTTCAGACGGGACAGGGAAACCGGGGAGCTGTTTTTT.

The rearrangement joins TRBV5-1 to TRBJ1-4, with unresolved D. Looked up from germline, CDR1 is SGHRS and CDR2 is YFSETQ. Deletions cut 2 bases from V and 0 bases from J, with 17 bases between. The CDR3 runs to 18 residues. The CDR3 protein is CASSFGRGDTATNEKLFF. CDR3 DNA sequence: TGCGCCAGCAGCTTCGGTCGGGGAGACACTGCAACTAATGAAAAACTGTTTTTT.

This chain joins TRBV7-6 and TRBJ2-5; no clear D. Per the germline V gene, CDR1 is SGHVS and CDR2 is FNYEAQ. This CDR3 has 14 residues. V dropped 1 base and J dropped 2 bases, with 8 bases sitting between them. The DNA for the CDR3 is TGTGCCAGCAGCTTAGTGGGCTATCAAGAGACCCAGTACTTC. Translation: CASSLVGYQETQYF.

The chain joins TRBV9 to TRBJ1-4; 7 nucleotides agree with TRBD1. V lost 3 bases, J lost 2 bases, and 19 bases stayed unmatched. Germline V gene lookup returns CDR1 SGDLS and CDR2 YYNGEE. The CDR3 consists of 20 residues. The DNA for the CDR3 is TGTGCCAGCAGCGGGGAAGACAGGGTGGAGAGATTTTGGACTAATGAAAAACTGTTTTTT. Amino acids: CASSGEDRVERFWTNEKLFF.

The rearrangement links TRBV5-1 to TRBJ2-6; 8 bases are a match to TRBD1. After removal of 4 bases from V and 4 bases from J, the junction contained 19 bases not matched to a gene. Germline CDR1 reads SGHRS; CDR2 reads YFSETQ. This CDR3 spans 20 amino acids. CDR3 nucleotides: TGCGCCAGCAGCGGCCGGGACAGGCCCACTCAAGGCGCGGGGGCCAACGTCCTGACTTTC. This sequence encodes CASSGRDRPTQGAGANVLTF.

This clone was picked up one time. The genes are TRBV4-1 and TRBJ1-6; tentatively, D is TRBD1 (6 bases). In germline, CDR1 is MGHRA, CDR2 YSYEKL. The V and J ends lost 5 bases and 4 bases respectively, with 12 bases between them. The CDR3 runs 15 residues. For the CDR3, the DNA is TGCGCCAGCAGCTGGGGCACAGGGTATAATTCACCCCTCCACTTT. This codes for CASSWGTGYNSPLHF.

Of note for this clone: This CDR3 is also generated by other DNA sequences in the sample. The rearrangement uses TRBV4-1 and TRBJ2-7; 7 bases map to TRBD2. Germline V gene data show CDR1 as MGHRA and CDR2 as YSYEKL. With V trimmed by 1 base and J by 0 bases, 3 bases remained unmatched. The CDR3 spans 15 residues. This CDR3 is CASSQVPSGSYEQYF. For the CDR3, the DNA is TGCGCCAGCAGCCAAGTGCCTAGCGGCTCCTACGAGCAGTACTTC.

The V and J genes are TRBV6-5 and TRBJ1-5, with 7 bases aligning to TRBD1. Trimming cost V 5 bases and J 5 bases; bases outside gene matches: 6. CDR1 and CDR2 (germline): MNHEY, SVGAGI. The CDR3 covers 14 residues. Here the CDR3 reads CASSRDSRDQPQHF. DNA for the CDR3: TGTGCCAGCAGTCGGGACAGTCGAGATCAGCCCCAGCATTTT.

V is TRBV6-1 and J is TRBJ2-1, with D maybe TRBD2 (6 bases). The ends were cut back, 6 bases at V and 10 bases at J, with 13 bases in the middle. Germline V gene lookup returns CDR1 MNHNS and CDR2 SASEGT. This CDR3 contains 12 residues. The CDR3 loop reads CASRRLGPEQFF. CDR3 coding DNA: TGTGCCAGCAGAAGACTAGGCCCCGAGCAGTTCTTC.

The V call is TRBV7-6, the J call TRBJ1-2; 8 bases match TRBD1. J lost 2 bases, V lost 1 base, and 6 bases had no gene match. CDR1 and CDR2 from the germline V gene are SGHVS and FNYEAQ. The CDR3 is 16 amino acids. CDR3 residues: CASSLVGQGRNYGYTF. The CDR3 DNA reads as TGTGCCAGCAGCTTAGTTGGACAGGGAAGGAACTATGGCTACACCTTC.

The genes are TRBV7-6 and TRBJ2-6; 11 nucleotides align to TRBD1. The CDR3 length is 17 residues. Germline assignment: CDR1 SGHVS and CDR2 FNYEAQ. V lost 4 bases and J lost 0; bases outside the gene matches: 2. The CDR3: CASSYGTGGSGANVLTF. CDR3 nucleotides: TGTGCCAGCAGCTATGGGACAGGGGGCTCTGGGGCCAACGTCCTGACTTTC.

The CDR3 here is CASTTGHLGNYGYTF. The CDR3 DNA is TGTGCCAGCACCACGGGACACCTCGGGAACTATGGCTACACCTTC. This chain connects TRBV6-1 to TRBJ1-2; maybe TRBD1 (6 bases). The CDR3 sequence is 15 residues long. Germline values: CDR1 MNHNS, CDR2 SASEGT. V gave up 7 bases and J gave up 2 bases, with 17 bases separating them.

The chain uses TRBV6-1 and TRBJ2-7; TRBD2 might be the D (6 bases). V was trimmed by 7 bases and J by 4 bases, leaving 17 bases between them. The CDR3 consists of 14 residues. Per germline, CDR1 MNHNS and CDR2 SASEGT. CDR3 bases: TGTGCCAGCATCGGGGGAACTAGCTTGTACGAGCAGTACTTC. Protein product: CASIGGTSLYEQYF.

V usage is TRBV4-1 and J usage is TRBJ2-7, with 10 positions matching TRBD2. Germline V gives CDR1 MGHRA, CDR2 YSYEKL. The CDR3 spans 17 residues. The junction had 9 bases not matched to a gene; V was cut back by 0 bases and J by 4 bases. The CDR3 region is CASSQDGAASGSYEQYF. Here the CDR3 DNA reads TGCGCCAGCAGCCAAGATGGAGCCGCTAGCGGGAGTTACGAGCAGTACTTC.

V is TRBV7-6 and J is TRBJ2-3; 7 nucleotides align to TRBD1. V lost 4 bases and J lost 0; bases outside the gene matches: 13. This CDR3 spans 18 amino acids. Germline lookup yields CDR1 SGHVS and CDR2 FNYEAQ. CDR3 sequence: CASSSHIWTGPSTDTQYF. The DNA for the CDR3 is TGTGCCAGCAGCTCGCATATATGGACAGGTCCTAGCACAGATACGCAGTATTTT. Complete variable domain (other parts from reference TRBV7-6 and TRBJ2-3): GAGVSQSPRYKVTKRGQDVALRCDPISGHVSLYWYRQALGQGPEFLTYFNYEAQQDKSGLPNDRFSAERPEGSISTLTIQRTEQRDSAMYRCASSSHIWTGPSTDTQYFGPGTRLTVL.

In its sample, this clone was seen once. The rearrangement joins TRBV6-5 to TRBJ1-5, with 8 bases identical to TRBD1. V was clipped by 11 bases and J by 4 bases; unmatched bases: 7. The CDR3 is 13 residues long. From germline, CDR1 is MNHEY and CDR2 SVGAGI. In DNA, the CDR3 is TGTGCCGCCGCAGGGGGCGCAAATCAGCCCCAGCATTTT. It yields the protein CAAAGGANQPQHF.

The CDR3 reads CASSFLTGELFF. The CDR3 nucleotides are TGTGCCAGCAGTTTCTTGACCGGGGAGCTGTTTTTT. The chain links TRBV27 to TRBJ2-2; unclear D gene. With 3 bases removed from V and 5 bases from J, the gap between germline ends came to 4 bases. This CDR3 region has 12 residues. Germline V gene data show CDR1 as MNHEY and CDR2 as SMNVEV (reference sequence).

The chain combines TRBV19 with TRBJ1-5; weak D call: TRBD1 (5 bases). Germline CDR1 reads LNHDA; CDR2 reads SQIVND (reference sequence). With 7 bases removed from V and 7 bases from J, the gap between germline ends came to 17 bases. The CDR3 contains 14 residues. CDR3 protein: CASTPGVTGQPQHF. The DNA of the CDR3 is TGTGCCAGTACCCCGGGGGTTACCGGACAGCCCCAGCATTTT.